Sequencing of this T cell receptor (beta chain) was carried out in a study of blood T cell repertoires in COVID-19. Deletions cut 0 bases from V and 8 bases from J, with 13 bases between. The CDR3 sequence is 14 residues long. Germline CDR1 and CDR2: SGHDN and FVKESK. Here immunoSEQ multiplex PCR was the method, and the copy in TCRdb shows in-frame clones only, minus some. The sample holds 150,000 to 200,000 clones, about 88% seen once. The sequencing sample was made of PBMCs or T cells enriched from blood (not recorded which). The V and J genes are TRBV14 and TRBJ1-2; no firm D call. The receptor was derived from a young woman who had recovered from COVID-19. This chain's CDR3 is CASSQDQAFYGYTF. The CDR3, as DNA: TGTGCCAGCAGCCAAGATCAAGCTTTCTACGGCTACACCTTC. The full variable domain, rest sourced from reference TRBV14 and TRBJ1-2, is EAGVTQFPSHSVIEKGQTVTLRCDPISGHDNLYWYRRVMGKEIKFLLHFVKESKQDESGMPNNRFLAERTGGTYSTLKVQPAELEDSGVYFCASSQDQAFYGYTFGSGTRLTVV.